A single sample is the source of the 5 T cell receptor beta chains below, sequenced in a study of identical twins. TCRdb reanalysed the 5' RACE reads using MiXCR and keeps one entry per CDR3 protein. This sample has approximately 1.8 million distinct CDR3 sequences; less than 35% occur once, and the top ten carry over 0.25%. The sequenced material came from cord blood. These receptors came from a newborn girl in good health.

The CDR3, as DNA: TGTGCCAGCAGTTGGGGGACAGGGAGAAATGAGCAGTTCTTC. Translation: CASSWGTGRNEQFF. The rearrangement joins TRBV27 to TRBJ2-1; 9 bases are shared with TRBD1. From germline, CDR1 is MNHEY and CDR2 SMNVEV (reference sequence). The length of the CDR3 is 14 residues. V trimming: 4 bases; J trimming: 7 bases; junction bases outside the gene matches: 5.

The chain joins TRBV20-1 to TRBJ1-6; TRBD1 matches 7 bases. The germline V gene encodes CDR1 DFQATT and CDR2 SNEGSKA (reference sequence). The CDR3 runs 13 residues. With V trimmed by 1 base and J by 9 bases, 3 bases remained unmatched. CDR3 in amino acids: CSARARTGSPLHF. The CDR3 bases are TGCAGTGCTAGAGCTCGGACAGGTTCACCCCTCCACTTT.

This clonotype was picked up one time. In DNA, the CDR3 is TGTGCCTGCCGGGACTTTTCCTACGAGCAGTACTTC. Amino acids: CACRDFSYEQYF. V is TRBV30 and J is TRBJ2-7, with a tentative D call TRBD2 (6 bases). V lost 6 bases and J 1 base, leaving 10 bases between the germline ends. This CDR3 is 12 amino acids long. Germline assignment: CDR1 GTSNPN and CDR2 SVGIG (reference sequence).

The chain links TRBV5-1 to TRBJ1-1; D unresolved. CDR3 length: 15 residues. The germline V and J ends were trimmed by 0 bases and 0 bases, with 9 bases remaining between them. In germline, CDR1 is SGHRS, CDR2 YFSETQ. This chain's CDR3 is CASSLALDLNTEAFF. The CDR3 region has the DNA TGCGCCAGCAGCTTGGCCCTGGATTTGAACACTGAAGCTTTCTTT.

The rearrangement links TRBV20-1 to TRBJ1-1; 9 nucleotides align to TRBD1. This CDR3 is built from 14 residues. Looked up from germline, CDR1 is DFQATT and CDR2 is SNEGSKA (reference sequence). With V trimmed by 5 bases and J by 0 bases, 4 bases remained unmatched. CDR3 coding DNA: TGCAGTGCTCTCACAGGGGGCATGAACACTGAAGCTTTCTTT. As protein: CSALTGGMNTEAFF.